This TCR beta chain was sequenced for a study of blood T cell repertoires in COVID-19. Study-level background: The study drew acute and convalescent COVID-19 samples from the United States, Italy and Spain.

Method: immunoSEQ multiplex PCR; TCRdb's copy keeps in-frame clones and lacks some. Seen here are about 180,000 clones, roughly nine tenths observed once, and the top ten hold 1.9%. V was pared by 8 bases and J by 3 bases, with 11 bases between. Germline V CDR1 and CDR2: MNHEY, SVGAGI. The CDR3 runs to 13 residues. The J gene is TRBJ1-5, the V gene TRBV6-5, with D tentatively TRBD1 (6 bases). Sequencing used peripheral blood. This receptor was obtained from a man between 18 and 35 years old who had recovered from COVID-19. CDR3 loop: CASSGQYNQPQHF. CDR3 in DNA: TGTGCCAGCTCTGGACAGTACAATCAGCCCCAGCATTTT.